The 25 T cell receptor beta chains below all came from one sample that was sequenced in a study of blood T cell repertoires in COVID-19. Sequencing was performed with immunoSEQ multiplex PCR; in TCRdb, only in-frame clones are kept and a portion is missing. This sample has some 140,000 clones, with around 85% found just once. Source material: peripheral blood. These receptor sequences come from a man aged 60 to 69 with COVID-19, enrolled during active disease.

This chain joins TRBV6-2 or TRBV6-3 and TRBJ2-3; 9 bases map to TRBD2. This CDR3 has 16 amino acids. Per germline, CDR1 MNHEY and CDR2 SVGEGT. The V and J ends lost 6 bases and 1 base, in that order; junction bases with no gene match: 8. The CDR3 DNA reads TGTGCCAGCAGCGACATTAGCGGGAGAGGCACAGATACGCAGTATTTT. Residues: CASSDISGRGTDTQYF.

About this clone itself: Other nucleotide sequences in the sample specify the same CDR3. The rearrangement links TRBV29-1 to TRBJ1-1; D is undetermined. CDR3 length equals 11 residues. CDR1 is SQVTM, CDR2 ANQGSEA, per germline. The germline V and J ends were trimmed by 3 bases and 1 base, with 3 bases remaining between them. In nucleotides, the CDR3 is TGCAGCGTTGACAGGAACACTGAAGCTTTCTTT. This encodes CSVDRNTEAFF.

V is TRBV2 and J is TRBJ1-2; TRBD1 matches 9 bases. Germline trimming cut 3 bases from V and 4 bases from J; bases unmatched to any gene: 6. Per germline, CDR1 SNHLY and CDR2 FYNNEI. The CDR3 has 15 residues. This CDR3 reads CASSDDPGQGYGYTF. The CDR3 nucleotides read TGTGCCAGCAGTGACGACCCGGGACAGGGCTATGGCTACACCTTC.

V is TRBV7-2 and J is TRBJ2-1, with TRBD2 matching 7 bases. The CDR3 has 16 amino acids. J was trimmed by 9 bases and V by 4 bases; bases with no gene match: 15. Germline V gene lookup returns CDR1 SGHTA and CDR2 FQGNSA. CDR3: CASSSVGTTLSGEQFF. CDR3 bases: TGTGCCAGCAGCTCTGTAGGGACTACCTTAAGCGGTGAGCAGTTCTTC.

V and J are TRBV7-9 and TRBJ2-1; TRBD2 matches at 9 bases. The CDR3 loop spans 16 amino acids. V trimming: 0 bases; J trimming: 9 bases; junction bases outside the gene matches: 9. Germline V CDR1 and CDR2: SEHNR, FQNEAQ (reference sequence). This chain's CDR3 is CASSLASGGAGGEQFF. The CDR3 bases are TGTGCCAGCAGCTTAGCTAGCGGGGGAGCAGGGGGTGAGCAGTTCTTC.

There are a few counts of this clone. This rearrangement joins TRBV10-3 to TRBJ2-1; 13 bases align to TRBD2. The CDR3 loop spans 17 amino acids. In germline, CDR1 is ENHRY, CDR2 SYGVKD. Losses at the gene ends were 3 bases for V and 7 bases for J; bases not matched to a gene: 9. In DNA, the CDR3 is TGTGCCATCAGTGATCGACTAGCGGGAGGAAGAGGAAATGAGCAGTTCTTC. This translates into CAISDRLAGGRGNEQFF.

This chain joins TRBV7-9 and TRBJ2-7, with D unresolved. Looked up from germline, CDR1 is SEHNR and CDR2 is FQNEAQ (reference sequence). Trimming took off 5 bases at V and 6 bases at J, with 14 bases between the two ends. The CDR3 has 13 residues. The CDR3 here is CASSPDTVGEQYF. As DNA, the CDR3 is TGTGCCAGCAGCCCCGACACAGTAGGCGAGCAGTACTTC.

This clone has just a few counts. This chain links TRBV7-2 with TRBJ1-3; tentatively, D is TRBD1 (5 bases). V was pared by 5 bases and J by 0 bases, with 14 bases between. CDR1 and CDR2 (germline): SGHTA, FQGNSA. The CDR3 is made up of 16 amino acids. The CDR3 region is CASSPSGGISGNTIYF. CDR3 coding DNA: TGTGCCAGCAGCCCTAGTGGGGGGATCTCTGGAAACACCATATATTTT.

V gene TRBV5-6 combines with J gene TRBJ1-2, with a tentative D call TRBD1 (5 bases). CDR1 is SGHDT, CDR2 YYEEEE, per germline. V lost 2 bases, J lost 0 bases, and 17 bases lay in between. This CDR3 contains 17 residues. In DNA, the CDR3 is TGTGCCAGCAGCTTAGGAGGGACCCGGACTTCTAACTATGGCTACACCTTC. Its translation is CASSLGGTRTSNYGYTF.

This chain links TRBV6-5 with TRBJ2-7, with 11 bases fitting TRBD1. Trimming at V came to 2 bases and at J to 3 bases, leaving 0 bases not matched to a gene. Germline loops: CDR1 MNHEY, CDR2 SVGAGI. The CDR3 has 14 residues. CDR3 coding DNA: TGTGCCAGCAGTTACGGGACAGGGGGCTACGAGCAGTACTTC. Translated, it gives CASSYGTGGYEQYF.

This sequence joins TRBV19 and TRBJ2-3, with D perhaps matching TRBD2 (6 bases). The germline V and J ends were trimmed by 5 bases and 4 bases, with 28 bases remaining between them. Germline loops: CDR1 LNHDA, CDR2 SQIVND (reference sequence). The CDR3 sequence is 19 residues long. In DNA, the CDR3 is TGTGCCAGTAGTGACTTTACCGGGACCCACGCGGGGACCCCAGATACGCAGTATTTT. Its protein is CASSDFTGTHAGTPDTQYF.

On this clone itself: Additional DNA sequences in this sample encode the identical CDR3. V gene TRBV7-2 combines with J gene TRBJ2-7, with TRBD2 identical over 7 bases. With 5 bases clipped from V and 0 bases from J, the junction kept 4 bases outside the gene matches. This CDR3 is 14 amino acids long. The germline V gene encodes CDR1 SGHTA and CDR2 FQGNSA. DNA for the CDR3: TGTGCCAGCAGCCCACTAGCGAACTCCTACGAGCAGTACTTC. This gives the protein CASSPLANSYEQYF.

This chain links TRBV19 with TRBJ2-6, with D unresolved. V dropped 6 bases and J dropped 0 bases, with 9 bases sitting between them. Per the germline V gene, CDR1 is LNHDA and CDR2 is SQIVND (reference sequence). CDR3 length: 15 amino acids. The chain's CDR3 is CASRAVSSGANVLTF. CDR3 nucleotide sequence: TGTGCCAGTAGGGCGGTCAGCTCTGGGGCCAACGTCCTGACTTTC.

This clone is a singleton in its sample. The rearrangement joins TRBV15 to TRBJ2-3; D might be TRBD2 (5 bases). V dropped 0 bases and J dropped 6 bases, with 16 bases sitting between them. Looked up from germline, CDR1 is LNHNV and CDR2 is YYDKDF (reference sequence). This CDR3 comprises 16 residues. CDR3 loop: CATSRDRSGRGDTQYF. In DNA form, the CDR3 reads TGTGCCACCAGCAGAGATCGCAGCGGTCGAGGGGATACGCAGTATTTT.

The chain employs TRBV11-2 and TRBJ2-1, with 10 bases that match TRBD2. CDR1 is SGHAT and CDR2 is FQNNGV in the germline V gene. V lost 5 bases, J lost 7 bases, and 8 bases stayed unmatched. The CDR3 extends over 15 amino acids. The CDR3 nucleotides are TGTGCCAGCAGCCAACTAGCGGGGTCTCGGAATGAGCAGTTCTTC. Translating it yields CASSQLAGSRNEQFF.

The rearrangement uses TRBV11-3 and TRBJ1-4; no clear D gene. CDR3 length: 14 amino acids. Looked up from germline, CDR1 is SGHNT and CDR2 is YENEEA. V was shortened by 4 bases and J by 8 bases, with 14 bases between the two germline ends. CDR3 in DNA: TGTGCCAGCAGCTCCGCAGGAGGCCCGGAAAAACTGTTTTTT. This gives the protein CASSSAGGPEKLFF.

The V call is TRBV29-1, the J call TRBJ2-5, with 15 bases matching TRBD2. The junction had 6 bases not matched to a gene; V was cut back by 5 bases and J by 5 bases. The CDR3 spans 15 residues. Germline CDR1 is SQVTM and CDR2 is ANQGSEA. CDR3 protein: CSVPGLAGGGETQYF. The CDR3 nucleotides are TGCAGCGTTCCGGGACTAGCGGGGGGTGGGGAGACCCAGTACTTC.

The chain combines TRBV5-1 with TRBJ2-1, with 12 bases that match TRBD2. The CDR3 totals 15 residues. V dropped 6 bases and J dropped 7; count of bases not matched to a gene: 8. From germline, CDR1 is SGHRS and CDR2 YFSETQ. DNA for the CDR3: TGCGCCAGCACCGGTGGACTAGCGGGATCAAATGAGCAGTTCTTC. It yields the protein CASTGGLAGSNEQFF.

The chain is built from TRBV7-9 and TRBJ2-6, with D maybe TRBD2 (7 bases). Germline CDR1 and CDR2: SEHNR and FQNEAQ (reference sequence). The CDR3 runs to 17 residues. V lost 5 bases and J 4 bases, leaving 18 bases between the germline ends. CDR3 nucleotide sequence: TGTGCCAGCAGCCGTCAGGGGAGGGCTACCGGGGCCAACGTCCTGACTTTC. Protein product: CASSRQGRATGANVLTF.

This chain uses TRBV28 with TRBJ2-1; 11 nucleotides match TRBD2. V trimming: 5 bases; J trimming: 3 bases; junction bases outside the gene matches: 9. Germline lookup yields CDR1 MDHEN and CDR2 SYDVKM. The CDR3 totals 17 residues. The CDR3 reads CASSTSSGGPDYNEQFF. The CDR3, as DNA: TGTGCCAGCAGTACCTCTAGCGGGGGGCCAGACTACAATGAGCAGTTCTTC.

This clone came up once. The genes are TRBV3-1 (or the pseudogene TRBV3-2) and TRBJ1-3; D remains unclear. From germline, CDR1 is LGHDT and CDR2 YNNKEL (reference sequence). Between the trimmed V and J ends, which lost 3 bases and 0 bases, there was a span of 9 bases. This CDR3 contains 15 residues. The CDR3 sequence is CASSHHADSGNTIYF. Here the CDR3 DNA reads TGTGCCAGCAGCCATCACGCAGACTCTGGAAACACCATATATTTT.

The rearrangement joins TRBV6-6 to TRBJ2-7, with 11 bases matching TRBD1. The CDR3 has 15 amino acids. Germline V gene data show CDR1 as MNHNY and CDR2 as SVGAGI (reference sequence). J lost 7 bases, V lost 1 base, and 6 bases had no gene match. Written as DNA, the CDR3 is TGTGCCAGCAGTTACTTGGACAGGGGGCTAGGGGAGCAGTACTTC. Its protein product is CASSYLDRGLGEQYF.

The chain links TRBV11-2 to TRBJ2-5, with 11 bases lining up with TRBD2. The CDR3 consists of 16 residues. Trimming at V came to 5 bases and at J to 4 bases, leaving 9 bases not matched to a gene. Germline V gives CDR1 SGHAT, CDR2 FQNNGV. The CDR3 loop is CASSLGVAGGLETQYF. In DNA form, the CDR3 reads TGTGCCAGCAGCCTCGGAGTAGCGGGGGGGCTAGAGACCCAGTACTTC.

The J gene is TRBJ1-4, the V gene TRBV5-1; no definite D call. Looked up from germline, CDR1 is SGHRS and CDR2 is YFSETQ. V shed 0 bases and J shed 13 bases, with 13 bases lying between them. This CDR3 has 13 residues. CDR3 DNA: TGCGCCAGCAGCTTGGTATCCCAAACACCACTGTTTTTT. Residues: CASSLVSQTPLFF.

This chain links TRBV6-2 or TRBV6-3 with TRBJ1-1, with a possible D match to TRBD1 (5 bases). The length of the CDR3 is 17 residues. V shed 2 bases and J shed 2 bases, with 18 bases lying between them. Germline lookup yields CDR1 MNHEY and CDR2 SVGEGT. Here the CDR3 DNA reads TGTGCCAGCAGTTACCACCGTTCGGGTCGGACAAACACTGAAGCTTTCTTT. Translated, it gives CASSYHRSGRTNTEAFF.